The 11 T cell receptor beta chains presented below share a single source sample, sequenced in a study of shared clonotypes between healthy human individuals. The data were produced by immunoSEQ multiplex PCR, yet TCRdb's version contains in-frame clones alone and is incomplete. The sample consists of about 2.4 million clones, 93% of them appearing once. The source material was naive CD4+ T cells from PBMCs. Subset indicated: CD45RA+ positively selected. These receptors were collected from a man younger than 35 in good health. Some clones in this sample may be carry-over from other donors' samples.

This chain connects TRBV19 to TRBJ1-5, with D possibly TRBD1 on 6 matching bases. Per the germline V gene, CDR1 is LNHDA and CDR2 is SQIVND (reference sequence). This CDR3 is 14 amino acids long. The V end lost 6 bases, the J end lost 4 bases, and 13 bases lay between the germline ends. The CDR3 region has the DNA TGTGCCAGTAGCTATACAGGGCTAAATCAGCCCCAGCATTTT. Its protein is CASSYTGLNQPQHF.

This clone came up a few times. The rearrangement links TRBV11-3 to TRBJ2-3, with 8 bases that match TRBD2. This CDR3 comprises 15 residues. V shed 0 bases, J shed 5 bases, and the junction held 4 bases outside the gene matches. From germline, CDR1 is SGHNT and CDR2 YENEEA. CDR3 in amino acids: CASSLEAGGVDTQYF. The CDR3 bases are TGTGCCAGCAGCTTAGAGGCGGGAGGAGTAGATACGCAGTATTTT.

With regard to this clone: This specimen includes other DNA sequences encoding the same CDR3. The J gene is TRBJ2-2, the V gene TRBV5-1; possibly TRBD1 or TRBD2 for D (5 bases each). V was shortened by 0 bases and J by 6 bases, with 6 bases between the two germline ends. The CDR3 sequence is 13 residues long. CDR1 and CDR2 from the germline V gene are SGHRS and YFSETQ. CDR3 loop: CASSLGGAGELFF. CDR3 in DNA: TGCGCCAGCAGCTTGGGAGGGGCCGGGGAGCTGTTTTTT. The entire variable domain, with the rest obtained from reference TRBV5-1 and TRBJ2-2, is as follows: KAGVTQTPRYLIKTRGQQVTLSCSPISGHRSVSWYQQTPGQGLQFLFEYFSETQRNKGNFPGRFSGRQFSNSRSEMNVSTLELGDSALYLCASSLGGAGELFFGEGSRLTVL.

This chain joins TRBV4-3 and TRBJ2-1; 8 bases align to TRBD2. Losses at the gene ends were 0 bases for V and 9 bases for J; bases not matched to a gene: 10. Germline values: CDR1 LGHNA, CDR2 YSLEER. The CDR3 length is 16 residues. The CDR3 sequence is CASSQDPGLDFPEQFF. For the CDR3, the DNA is TGCGCCAGCAGCCAAGATCCGGGACTAGATTTCCCTGAGCAGTTCTTC.

This chain uses TRBV5-1 with TRBJ2-5, with 7 bases identical to TRBD2. Trimming at V came to 0 bases and at J to 1 base, leaving 6 bases not matched to a gene. The CDR3 runs to 16 residues. Per germline, CDR1 SGHRS and CDR2 YFSETQ. As DNA, the CDR3 is TGCGCCAGCAGCTTGGTTCCGGGAGGACTCCAAGAGACCCAGTACTTC. It translates to CASSLVPGGLQETQYF.

The count of this clone is one. The chain combines TRBV9 with TRBJ2-3; 10 bases match TRBD1. Trimming cost V 3 bases and J 3 bases; bases outside gene matches: 7. This CDR3 contains 16 residues. The germline V gene has CDR1 SGDLS and CDR2 YYNGEE. CDR3 sequence (DNA): TGTGCCAGCAGCGCTGACAGGGGGCGCCGGACAGATACGCAGTATTTT. This gives the protein CASSADRGRRTDTQYF.

This clone appeared a single time. The chain joins TRBV12-2 to TRBJ2-7; the DNA was not used to check the table's D call, TRBD1. TRBV12-2 is described as a pseudogene. The CDR3 spans 17 residues. The CDR3 spells CASRLGGLTGDLCEQYF. CDR3 DNA sequence: TGTGCAAGTCGCTTAGGGGGATTGACAGGGGATCTCTGCGAGCAGTACTTC.

V and J are TRBV30 and TRBJ1-2, with D possibly TRBD1 on 5 matching bases. V lost 1 base and J 7 bases, leaving 7 bases between the germline ends. Germline assignment: CDR1 GTSNPN and CDR2 SVGIG (reference sequence). This CDR3 has 11 amino acids. This chain's CDR3 is CAWSDQGGYTF. CDR3 bases: TGTGCCTGGAGTGATCAGGGTGGCTACACCTTC.

The V gene is TRBV6-4, the J gene TRBJ2-1; no reliable D call. CDR3 length: 11 amino acids. CDR1 and CDR2 (germline): MRHNA, SNTAGT. Deletions cut 4 bases from V and 5 bases from J, with 3 bases between. The CDR3 here is CASSAHNEQFF. CDR3 in DNA: TGTGCCAGCAGTGCGCACAATGAGCAGTTCTTC.

V and J are TRBV30 and TRBJ1-4; D is possibly TRBD1 (5 bases). This CDR3 comprises 13 residues. Germline assignment: CDR1 GTSNPN and CDR2 SVGIG (reference sequence). With 3 bases removed from V and 2 bases from J, the gap between germline ends came to 7 bases. CDR3 in amino acids: CAWRGETNEKLFF. DNA for the CDR3: TGTGCCTGGAGAGGGGAGACTAATGAAAAACTGTTTTTT.

The chain employs TRBV4-2 and TRBJ2-5; TRBD2 is a possible D gene (5 bases). Per the germline V gene, CDR1 is LGHNA and CDR2 is YNFKEQ. The CDR3 spans 13 residues. V was cut by 4 bases and J by 3 bases, with 9 bases left in between. Here the CDR3 DNA reads TGTGCCAGCAGCCGGGTCGGGGAAGAGACCCAGTACTTC. It is translated as CASSRVGEETQYF.